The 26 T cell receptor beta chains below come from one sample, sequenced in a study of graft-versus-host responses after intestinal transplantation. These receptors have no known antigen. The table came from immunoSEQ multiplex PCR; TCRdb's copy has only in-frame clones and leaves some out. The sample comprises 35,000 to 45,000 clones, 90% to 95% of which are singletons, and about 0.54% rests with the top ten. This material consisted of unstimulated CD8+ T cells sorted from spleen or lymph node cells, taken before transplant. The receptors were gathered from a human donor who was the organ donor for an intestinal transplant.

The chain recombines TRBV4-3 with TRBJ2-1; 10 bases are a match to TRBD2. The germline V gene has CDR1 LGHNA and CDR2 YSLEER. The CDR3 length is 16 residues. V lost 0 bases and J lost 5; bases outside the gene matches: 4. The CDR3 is CASSQDITSGDNEQFF. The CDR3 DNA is TGCGCCAGCAGCCAAGATATCACTAGCGGGGACAATGAGCAGTTCTTC.

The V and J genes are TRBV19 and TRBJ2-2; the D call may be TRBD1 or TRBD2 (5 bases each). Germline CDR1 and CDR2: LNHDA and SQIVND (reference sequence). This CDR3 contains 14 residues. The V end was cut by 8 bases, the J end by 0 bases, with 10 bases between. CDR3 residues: CASVGRTNTGELFF. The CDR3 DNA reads TGTGCCAGTGTGGGACGGACGAACACCGGGGAGCTGTTTTTT. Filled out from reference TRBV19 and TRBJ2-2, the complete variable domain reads DGGITQSPKYLFRKEGQNVTLSCEQNLNHDAMYWYRQDPGQGLRLIYYSQIVNDFQKGDIAEGYSVSREKKESFPLTVTSAQKNPTAFYLCASVGRTNTGELFFGEGSRLTVL.

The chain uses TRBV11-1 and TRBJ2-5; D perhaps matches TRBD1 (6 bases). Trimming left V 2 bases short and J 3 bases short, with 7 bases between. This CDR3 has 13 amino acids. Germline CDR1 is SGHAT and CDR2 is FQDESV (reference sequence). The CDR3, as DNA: TGTGCCAGCAGCTTATGGACAGAAGAGACCCAGTACTTC. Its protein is CASSLWTEETQYF.

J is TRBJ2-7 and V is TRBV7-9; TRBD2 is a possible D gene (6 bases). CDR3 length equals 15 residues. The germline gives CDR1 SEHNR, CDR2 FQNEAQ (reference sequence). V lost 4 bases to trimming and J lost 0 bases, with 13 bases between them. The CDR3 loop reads CASSSATGDSYEQYF. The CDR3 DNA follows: TGTGCCAGCAGCTCGGCTACGGGGGACTCCTACGAGCAGTACTTC. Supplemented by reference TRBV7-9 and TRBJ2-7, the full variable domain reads DTGVSQNPRHKITKRGQNVTFRCDPISEHNRLYWYRQTLGQGPEFLTYFQNEAQLEKSRLLSDRFSAERPKGSFSTLEIQRTEQGDSAMYLCASSSATGDSYEQYFGPGTRLTVT.

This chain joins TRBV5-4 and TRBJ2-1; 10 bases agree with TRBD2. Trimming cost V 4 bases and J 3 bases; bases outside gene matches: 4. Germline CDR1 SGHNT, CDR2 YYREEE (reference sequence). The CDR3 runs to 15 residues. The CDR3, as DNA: TGTGCCAGCAGCGTCGGGACTAGCGTCTACAATGAGCAGTTCTTC. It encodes CASSVGTSVYNEQFF.

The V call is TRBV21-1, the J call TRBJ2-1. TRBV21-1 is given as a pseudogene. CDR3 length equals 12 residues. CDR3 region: CASRTEGNEQFF. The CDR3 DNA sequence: TGTGCCAGCAGGACAGAGGGGAATGAGCAGTTCTTC.

CDR3 sequence (DNA): TGTGCCAGCAGCTTCTCGGCAGGCCACAATGAGCAGTTCTTC. Protein product: CASSFSAGHNEQFF. This chain links TRBV5-6 with TRBJ2-1; D is ambiguous. The CDR3 sequence is 14 residues long. Germline V gene sequence: CDR1 SGHDT, CDR2 YYEEEE. Trimming pared 2 bases from V and 5 bases from J, leaving 11 bases between.

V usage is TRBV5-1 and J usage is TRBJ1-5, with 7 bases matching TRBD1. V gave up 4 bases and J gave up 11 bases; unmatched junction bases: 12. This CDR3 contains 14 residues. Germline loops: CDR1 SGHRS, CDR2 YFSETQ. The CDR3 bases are TGCGCCAGCAGCCCAACAGGGGCCTACCAGTCCCAGCATTTT. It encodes CASSPTGAYQSQHF.

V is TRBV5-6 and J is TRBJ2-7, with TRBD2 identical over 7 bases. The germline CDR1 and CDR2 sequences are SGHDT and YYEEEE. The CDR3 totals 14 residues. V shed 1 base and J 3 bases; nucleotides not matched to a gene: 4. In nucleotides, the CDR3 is TGTGCCAGCAGCTTGAGACTAGCCCACTACGAGCAGTACTTC. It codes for CASSLRLAHYEQYF.

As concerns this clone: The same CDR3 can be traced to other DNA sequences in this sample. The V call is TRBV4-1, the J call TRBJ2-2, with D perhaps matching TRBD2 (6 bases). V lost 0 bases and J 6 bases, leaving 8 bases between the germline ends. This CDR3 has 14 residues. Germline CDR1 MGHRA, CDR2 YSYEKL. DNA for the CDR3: TGCGCCAGCAGCCAAGATGCGGGGCCCGGGGAGCTGTTTTTT. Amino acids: CASSQDAGPGELFF.

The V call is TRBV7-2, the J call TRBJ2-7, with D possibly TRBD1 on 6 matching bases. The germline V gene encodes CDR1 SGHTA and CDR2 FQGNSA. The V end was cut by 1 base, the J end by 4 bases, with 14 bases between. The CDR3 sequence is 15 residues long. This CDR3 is CASSLGGTSFYEQYF. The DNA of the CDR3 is TGTGCCAGCAGCTTAGGAGGGACAAGTTTTTACGAGCAGTACTTC. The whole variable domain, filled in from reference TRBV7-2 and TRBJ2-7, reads GAGVSQSPSNKVTEKGKDVELRCDPISGHTALYWYRQSLGQGLEFLIYFQGNSAPDKSGLPSDRFSAERTGGSVSTLTIQRTQQEDSAVYLCASSLGGTSFYEQYFGPGTRLTVT.

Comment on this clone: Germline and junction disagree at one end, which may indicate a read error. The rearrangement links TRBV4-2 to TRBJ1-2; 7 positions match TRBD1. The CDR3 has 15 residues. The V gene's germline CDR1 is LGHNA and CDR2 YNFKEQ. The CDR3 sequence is CASSQALEGAYGYTF. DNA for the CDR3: TGTGCCAGCAGTCAAGCTCTGGAGGGGGCCTATGGCTACACCTTC.

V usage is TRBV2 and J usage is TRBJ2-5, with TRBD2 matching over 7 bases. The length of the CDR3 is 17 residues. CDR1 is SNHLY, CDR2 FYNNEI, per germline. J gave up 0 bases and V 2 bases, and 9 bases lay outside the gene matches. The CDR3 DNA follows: TGTGCCAGCAGTGAAATGGGTGATAGCGGGTACCAAGAGACCCAGTACTTC. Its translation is CASSEMGDSGYQETQYF.

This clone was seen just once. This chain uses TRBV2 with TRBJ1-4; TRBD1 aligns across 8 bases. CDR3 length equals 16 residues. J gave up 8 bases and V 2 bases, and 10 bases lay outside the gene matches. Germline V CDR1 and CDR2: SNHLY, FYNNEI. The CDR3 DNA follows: TGTGCCAGCAGTGAATTTGGGACAGGTCTAGAGGAAAAACTGTTTTTT. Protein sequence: CASSEFGTGLEEKLFF.

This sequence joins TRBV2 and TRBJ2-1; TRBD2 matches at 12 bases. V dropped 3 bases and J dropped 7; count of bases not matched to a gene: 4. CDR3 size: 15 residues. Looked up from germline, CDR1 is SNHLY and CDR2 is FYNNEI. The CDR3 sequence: CASSDSLAGGNEQFF. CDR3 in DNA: TGTGCCAGCAGTGATAGCCTAGCGGGGGGGAATGAGCAGTTCTTC.

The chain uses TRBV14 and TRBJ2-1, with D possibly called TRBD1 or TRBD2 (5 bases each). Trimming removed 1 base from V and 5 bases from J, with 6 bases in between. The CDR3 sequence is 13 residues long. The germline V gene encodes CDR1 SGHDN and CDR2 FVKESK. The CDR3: CASSQGDHNEQFF. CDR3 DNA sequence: TGTGCCAGCAGCCAAGGGGACCACAATGAGCAGTTCTTC.

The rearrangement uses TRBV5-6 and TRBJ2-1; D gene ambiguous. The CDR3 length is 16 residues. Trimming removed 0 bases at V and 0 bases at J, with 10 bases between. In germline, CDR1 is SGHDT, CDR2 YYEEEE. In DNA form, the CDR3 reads TGTGCCAGCAGCTTGGATTCCGTTAGCTCCTACAATGAGCAGTTCTTC. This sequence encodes CASSLDSVSSYNEQFF.

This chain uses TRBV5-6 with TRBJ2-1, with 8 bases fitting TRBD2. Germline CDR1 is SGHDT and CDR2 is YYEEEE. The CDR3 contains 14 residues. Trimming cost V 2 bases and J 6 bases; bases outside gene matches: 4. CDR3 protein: CASSFGGGINEQFF. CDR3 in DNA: TGTGCCAGCAGCTTCGGCGGGGGGATCAATGAGCAGTTCTTC.

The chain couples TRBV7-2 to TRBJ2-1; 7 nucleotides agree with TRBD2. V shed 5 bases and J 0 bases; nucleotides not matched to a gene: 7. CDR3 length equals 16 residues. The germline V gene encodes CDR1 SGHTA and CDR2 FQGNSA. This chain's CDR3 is CASSLPGLTSYNEQFF. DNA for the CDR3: TGTGCCAGCAGCCTCCCGGGACTAACCTCCTACAATGAGCAGTTCTTC.

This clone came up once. The CDR3 bases are TGTGCCAGCAGCGTAGCGGGACTTACGAACACCGGGGAGCTGTTTTTT. Translation gives CASSVAGLTNTGELFF. The chain couples TRBV9 to TRBJ2-2; weak D call: TRBD2 (6 bases). CDR1 and CDR2 (germline): SGDLS, YYNGEE. The CDR3 has 16 amino acids. Trimming stripped 0 bases from V and 0 bases from J, with 9 bases between.

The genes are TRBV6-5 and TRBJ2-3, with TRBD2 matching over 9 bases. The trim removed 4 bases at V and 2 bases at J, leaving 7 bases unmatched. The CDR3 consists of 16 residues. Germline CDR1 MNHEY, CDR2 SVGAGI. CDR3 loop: CASSFGAGGLTDTQYF. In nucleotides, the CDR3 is TGTGCCAGCAGTTTCGGTGCGGGGGGGCTCACAGATACGCAGTATTTT.

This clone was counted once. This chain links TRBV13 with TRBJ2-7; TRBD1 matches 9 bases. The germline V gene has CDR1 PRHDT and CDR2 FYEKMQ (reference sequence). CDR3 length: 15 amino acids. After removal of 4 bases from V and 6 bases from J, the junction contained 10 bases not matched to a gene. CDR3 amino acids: CASSSRDRDFREQYF. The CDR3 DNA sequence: TGTGCCAGCAGCTCCCGGGACAGGGATTTTCGCGAGCAGTACTTC.

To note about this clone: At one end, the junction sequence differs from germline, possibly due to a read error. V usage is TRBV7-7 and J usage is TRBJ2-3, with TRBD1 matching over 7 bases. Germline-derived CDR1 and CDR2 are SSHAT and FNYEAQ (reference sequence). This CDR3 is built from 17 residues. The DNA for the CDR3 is TGTGCTAGCAGCTCGTCTTCTCACCCGGACAGGACAGATACGCAGTATTTT. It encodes CASSSSSHPDRTDTQYF.

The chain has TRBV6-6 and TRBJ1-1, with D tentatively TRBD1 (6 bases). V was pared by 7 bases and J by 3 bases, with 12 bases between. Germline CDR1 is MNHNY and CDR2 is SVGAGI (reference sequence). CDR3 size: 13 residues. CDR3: CASTVGGDTEAFF. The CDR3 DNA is TGTGCCAGCACCGTAGGGGGGGACACTGAAGCTTTCTTT.

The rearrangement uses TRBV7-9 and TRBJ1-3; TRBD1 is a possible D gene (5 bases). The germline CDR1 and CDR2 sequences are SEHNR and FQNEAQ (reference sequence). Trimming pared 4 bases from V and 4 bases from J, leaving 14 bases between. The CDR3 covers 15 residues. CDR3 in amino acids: CASSSHQGPGNTIYF. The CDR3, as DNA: TGTGCCAGCAGCTCGCACCAGGGCCCAGGAAACACCATATATTTT. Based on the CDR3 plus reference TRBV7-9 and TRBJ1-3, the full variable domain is DTGVSQNPRHKITKRGQNVTFRCDPISEHNRLYWYRQTLGQGPEFLTYFQNEAQLEKSRLLSDRFSAERPKGSFSTLEIQRTEQGDSAMYLCASSSHQGPGNTIYFGEGSWLTVV.

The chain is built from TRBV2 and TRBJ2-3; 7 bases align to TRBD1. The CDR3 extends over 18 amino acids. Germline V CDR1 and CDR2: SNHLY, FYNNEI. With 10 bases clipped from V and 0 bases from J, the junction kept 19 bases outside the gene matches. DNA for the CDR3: TGTGCCACGCACAGGGGTGGAACCACCATAACTAGCACAGATACGCAGTATTTT. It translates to CATHRGGTTITSTDTQYF.